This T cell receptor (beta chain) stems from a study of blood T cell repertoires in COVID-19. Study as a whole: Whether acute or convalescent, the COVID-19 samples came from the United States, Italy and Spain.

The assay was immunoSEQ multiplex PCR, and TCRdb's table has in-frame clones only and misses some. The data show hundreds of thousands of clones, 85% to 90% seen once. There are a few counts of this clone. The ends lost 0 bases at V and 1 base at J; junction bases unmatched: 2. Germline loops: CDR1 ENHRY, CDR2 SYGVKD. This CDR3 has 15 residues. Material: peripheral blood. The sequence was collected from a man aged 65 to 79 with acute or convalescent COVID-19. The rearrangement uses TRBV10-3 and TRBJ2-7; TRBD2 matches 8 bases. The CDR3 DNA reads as TGTGCCATCAGTGAGTCTGTAGCGGGATCCTACGAGCAGTACTTC. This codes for CAISESVAGSYEQYF.